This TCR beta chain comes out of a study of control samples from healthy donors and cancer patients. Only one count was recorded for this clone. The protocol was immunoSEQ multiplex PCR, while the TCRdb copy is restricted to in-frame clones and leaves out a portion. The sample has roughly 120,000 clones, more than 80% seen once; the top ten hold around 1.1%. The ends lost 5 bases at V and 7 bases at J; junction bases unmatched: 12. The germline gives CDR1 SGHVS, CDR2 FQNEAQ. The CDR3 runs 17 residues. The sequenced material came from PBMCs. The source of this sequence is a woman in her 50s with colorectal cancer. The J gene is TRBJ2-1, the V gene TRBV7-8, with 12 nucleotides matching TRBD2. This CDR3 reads CASSAASLAGGKNEQFF. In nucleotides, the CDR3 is TGTGCCAGCAGCGCCGCCTCCCTAGCGGGAGGGAAAAATGAGCAGTTCTTC.